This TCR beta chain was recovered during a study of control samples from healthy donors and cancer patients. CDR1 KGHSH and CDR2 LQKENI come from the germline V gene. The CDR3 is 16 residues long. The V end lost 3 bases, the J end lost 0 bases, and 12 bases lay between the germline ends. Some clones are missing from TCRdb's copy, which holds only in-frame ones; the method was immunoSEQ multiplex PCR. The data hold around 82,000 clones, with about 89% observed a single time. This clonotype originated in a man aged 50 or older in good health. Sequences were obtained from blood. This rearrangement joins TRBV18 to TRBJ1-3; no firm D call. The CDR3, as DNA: TGTGCCAGCTCACCCGTCGGGGATCCCTCTGGAAACACCATATATTTT. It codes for CASSPVGDPSGNTIYF.